What follows are 9 T cell receptor beta chains derived from one specimen sequenced in a study of T cells in Graves' hyperthyroidism and ophthalmopathy. Amplification of TCR beta CDR3 regions used RNA as the template. Using the HTBI primer set, a first-round RT-PCR was run on the TCR CDR3. TCRdb re-called the multiplex PCR reads with MiXCR, one entry per CDR3 protein. This sample carries about 580,000 distinct CDR3 sequences, approximately 15% of them seen once, and the ten largest clones take roughly 5.5%. Sequencing was done on a sample of blood. These receptors were obtained from a young woman with Graves' hyperthyroidism that later progressed to Graves' ophthalmopathy.

This clonotype was seen ten or more times. V usage is TRBV15 and J usage is TRBJ2-3, with TRBD2 matching over 9 bases. Per the germline V gene, CDR1 is LNHNV and CDR2 is YYDKDF (reference sequence). J lost 2 bases, V lost 5 bases, and 8 bases had no gene match. The CDR3 loop spans 16 amino acids. CDR3 loop: CATSGDSGSLTDTQYF. The DNA of the CDR3 is TGTGCCACCAGCGGGGATAGCGGGAGCCTCACAGATACGCAGTATTTT.

The sample holds a few counts of this clonotype. The V call is TRBV5-8, the J call TRBJ1-6; possible D gene TRBD1, 5 bases. The CDR3 loop spans 15 amino acids. Trimming stripped 4 bases from V and 6 bases from J, with 14 bases between. Germline V lookup: CDR1 SGHTS, CDR2 YDEGEE. CDR3 in amino acids: CASSSPGKPNSPLHF. CDR3 nucleotide sequence: TGTGCCAGCAGCAGTCCAGGGAAACCTAATTCACCCCTCCACTTT.

This clonotype was counted at least ten times. V usage is TRBV6-6 and J usage is TRBJ1-1; D unresolved. The CDR3 totals 13 residues. The ends were cut back, 2 bases at V and 3 bases at J, with 7 bases in the middle. Germline V CDR1 and CDR2: MNHNY, SVGAGI (reference sequence). In nucleotides, the CDR3 is TGTGCCAGCAGTTACGTGGCCGACACTGAAGCTTTCTTT. Its translation is CASSYVADTEAFF.

This clonotype showed up many times. This chain connects TRBV3-1 to TRBJ2-7; TRBD2 aligns across 11 bases. The J segment lost 5 bases and the V segment lost 0 bases, leaving 6 bases of the junction unmatched. This CDR3 has 16 amino acids. CDR1 is LGHDT and CDR2 is YNNKEL in the germline V gene (reference sequence). The CDR3 protein is CASSQDFTSGRHEQYF. CDR3 DNA: TGTGCCAGCAGCCAAGATTTCACTAGCGGGAGACACGAGCAGTACTTC.

The chain recombines TRBV25-1 with TRBJ2-7; D is undetermined. V dropped 3 bases and J dropped 2 bases, with 14 bases sitting between them. Germline loops: CDR1 MGHDK, CDR2 SYGVNS. There are 15 residues in the CDR3. The CDR3 DNA is TGTGCCAGCAGTGAGGCGACGGGCCCCACCTACGAGCAGTACTTC. Protein product: CASSEATGPTYEQYF.

This chain joins TRBV28 and TRBJ2-7; tentative D call: TRBD2 (7 bases). V gave up 7 bases and J gave up 2 bases, with 24 bases separating them. Germline CDR1 is MDHEN and CDR2 is SYDVKM. This CDR3 has 17 amino acids. CDR3 loop: CASTNRGGGRITYEQYF. For the CDR3, the DNA is TGTGCCAGCACCAATAGAGGGGGGGGGCGCATAACCTACGAGCAGTACTTC.

The sample holds many counts of this clonotype. This sequence joins TRBV9 and TRBJ2-7, with 8 nucleotides matching TRBD2. V was clipped by 2 bases and J by 4 bases; unmatched bases: 8. The CDR3 totals 15 residues. CDR1 is SGDLS and CDR2 is YYNGEE in the germline V gene. The CDR3 region is CASSVSAGGGYEQYF. The CDR3 nucleotides are TGTGCCAGCAGCGTTAGTGCGGGAGGCGGTTACGAGCAGTACTTC.

This clonotype appeared a few times. The chain uses TRBV6-1 and TRBJ2-6, with D perhaps matching TRBD1 (5 bases). CDR1 is MNHNS, CDR2 SASEGT, per germline. V dropped 7 bases and J dropped 4 bases, with 23 bases sitting between them. This CDR3 has 18 amino acids. The CDR3: CASTLKGARVAGANVLTF. The CDR3 bases are TGTGCCAGCACCCTCAAAGGGGCGCGAGTAGCCGGGGCCAACGTCCTGACTTTC.

This clonotype came up a few times. The rearrangement links TRBV19 to TRBJ1-1; D is possibly TRBD1 (5 bases). Germline V CDR1 and CDR2: LNHDA, SQIVND (reference sequence). The CDR3 is made up of 13 amino acids. V was cut by 8 bases and J by 0 bases, with 10 bases left in between. In nucleotides, the CDR3 is TGTGCCAGTCACACAGGAATGAACACTGAAGCTTTCTTT. Protein product: CASHTGMNTEAFF.